This entry lists 25 T cell receptor beta chains sequenced from one sample in a study of regulatory T cells in long-lasting Graves disease. Building the TCR beta libraries relied on iRepertoire HTBI primers, and CDR3 regions underwent Arm-PCR. TCRdb reprocessed the multiplex PCR reads via MiXCR and lists one record per CDR3 protein. This table has some 430,000 distinct CDR3 sequences, approximately 21% appearing once. As for time point: persistent/refractory GD, antithyroid drugs over 5 years with positive TRAb. PBMCs were the source of the RNA used for TCR sequencing. The specimen was peripheral blood mononuclear cells (PBMCs), collected when the disease was refractory, from a patient treated with antithyroid drugs. The receptors derive from a female donor with Graves disease.

This clonotype has a count of ten or more. The chain uses TRBV19 and TRBJ1-2, with D unclear. V was pared by 6 bases and J by 5 bases, with 16 bases between. This CDR3 has 14 amino acids. CDR1 is LNHDA, CDR2 SQIVND, per germline (reference sequence). The CDR3 region has the DNA TGTGCCAGTAGCCCACCCGACCACAGATATGGCTACACCTTC. It yields the protein CASSPPDHRYGYTF.

This clonotype was found a few times. J is TRBJ2-1 and V is TRBV20-1; TRBD1 aligns across 7 bases. CDR3 length: 18 amino acids. Germline CDR1 is DFQATT and CDR2 is SNEGSKA (reference sequence). V lost 3 bases and J lost 5; bases outside the gene matches: 19. The chain's CDR3 is CSASSRGQPKKMNNEQFF. Here the CDR3 DNA reads TGCAGTGCTAGTAGTAGGGGACAGCCAAAGAAGATGAACAATGAGCAGTTCTTC.

This clonotype was observed a handful of times. The genes are TRBV28 and TRBJ1-2, with a weak D call TRBD1 (6 bases). With 0 bases removed from V and 4 bases from J, the gap between germline ends came to 18 bases. Looked up from germline, CDR1 is MDHEN and CDR2 is SYDVKM. CDR3 length: 17 residues. CDR3 amino acids: CASSLWGPRGASYGYTF. The CDR3 DNA follows: TGTGCCAGCAGTTTATGGGGGCCTCGGGGGGCGAGCTATGGCTACACCTTC.

The chain uses TRBV10-3 and TRBJ1-1, with D maybe TRBD1 (6 bases). V lost 8 bases and J 2 bases, leaving 12 bases between the germline ends. CDR3 length: 13 residues. CDR1 and CDR2 (germline): ENHRY, SYGVKD. This chain's CDR3 is CAISQGINTEAFF. For the CDR3, the DNA is TGTGCCATCTCCCAGGGGATCAACACTGAAGCTTTCTTT.

There are a few counts of this clonotype. The chain employs TRBV7-2 and TRBJ2-7; TRBD1 is a possible D gene (6 bases). The CDR3 spans 14 residues. Germline assignment: CDR1 SGHTA and CDR2 FQGNSA. V shed 4 bases and J shed 1 base, with 11 bases lying between them. As DNA, the CDR3 is TGTGCCAGCAGCTCCCGGGACAAGTCCTACGAGCAGTACTTC. Its translation is CASSSRDKSYEQYF.

Regarding this clonotype: A single base separates this from a much larger clone, so it may be a read error. Because the CDR3 is missing its conserved closing phenylalanine or tryptophan, this is likely a read error. The chain has TRBV20-1 and TRBJ2-5, with TRBD2 as a possible D gene (6 bases). The ends were cut back, 0 bases at V and 0 bases at J, with 11 bases in the middle. The CDR3 length is 15 residues. CDR1 and CDR2 (germline): DFQATT, SNEGSKA (reference sequence). The CDR3 region has the DNA TGCAGTGCTAGAGATCCTGGGGGGTACCAAGAGACCCAGTACCTC. Residues: CSARDPGGYQETQYL.

This clonotype was seen more than once but under ten times. The chain carries TRBV5-6 and TRBJ2-5; weak D call: TRBD2 (5 bases). Germline V lookup: CDR1 SGHDT, CDR2 YYEEEE. The ends were cut back, 4 bases at V and 2 bases at J, with 15 bases in the middle. The CDR3 spans 15 residues. This CDR3 is CASSPSPGKQETQYF. The CDR3 nucleotides read TGTGCCAGCAGCCCGTCTCCGGGAAAACAAGAGACCCAGTACTTC.

The chain couples TRBV19 to TRBJ2-7; D may be TRBD1 or TRBD2 (5 bases each). Germline V gene data show CDR1 as LNHDA and CDR2 as SQIVND (reference sequence). Trimming shortened V by 1 base and J by 0 bases, and 7 bases separated the two germline ends. The CDR3 consists of 14 residues. The CDR3 is CASSIVGTSYEQYF. The CDR3 bases are TGTGCCAGTAGTATAGTAGGGACCTCCTACGAGCAGTACTTC.

This clonotype has a count of ten or more. The chain uses TRBV11-3 and TRBJ1-2; a possible D gene is TRBD1 (5 bases). V lost 0 bases and J lost 6, with 8 bases in between. CDR1 and CDR2 from the germline V gene are SGHNT and YENEEA. The CDR3 runs to 13 residues. The CDR3 sequence: CASSLDGRDGYTF. The CDR3 coding sequence is TGTGCCAGCAGCTTAGATGGCAGGGATGGCTACACCTTC.

The V gene is TRBV4-2, the J gene TRBJ2-7; 8 bases align to TRBD1. V lost 0 bases, J lost 4 bases, and 8 bases stayed unmatched. Per the germline V gene, CDR1 is LGHNA and CDR2 is YNFKEQ. The CDR3 loop spans 16 amino acids. The CDR3 sequence is CASSQDTAGGGYEQYF. As DNA, the CDR3 is TGTGCCAGCAGCCAAGATACGGCAGGGGGCGGGTACGAGCAGTACTTC.

The chain couples TRBV28 to TRBJ2-2; D could derive from TRBD1 or TRBD2 (5 bases each). V gave up 6 bases and J gave up 6 bases, with 17 bases separating them. This CDR3 is 15 amino acids long. Germline CDR1 is MDHEN and CDR2 is SYDVKM. CDR3 region: CASSRMGVGAGELFF. CDR3 nucleotides: TGTGCCAGCAGCCGTATGGGGGTTGGGGCCGGGGAGCTGTTTTTT. Looking up the rest from reference TRBV28 and TRBJ2-2 gives the full variable domain: DVKVTQSSRYLVKRTGEKVFLECVQDMDHENMFWYRQDPGLGLRLIYFSYDVKMKEKGDIPEGYSVSREKKERFSLILESASTNQTSMYLCASSRMGVGAGELFFGEGSRLTVL.

There are many counts of this clonotype. V is TRBV6-2 or TRBV6-3 and J is TRBJ2-7; 8 bases align to TRBD1. V shed 2 bases, J shed 3 bases, and the junction held 9 bases outside the gene matches. Germline CDR1 is MNHEY and CDR2 is SVGEGT. CDR3 length: 16 amino acids. The CDR3 here is CASSYPVGQEHYEQYF. DNA of the CDR3: TGTGCCAGCAGTTACCCGGTGGGACAGGAGCACTACGAGCAGTACTTC.

This clonotype was seen repeatedly, ten times or more. This chain links TRBV6-5 with TRBJ2-6, with unresolved D. CDR3 length equals 15 residues. Germline loops: CDR1 MNHEY, CDR2 SVGAGI. The V end lost 0 bases, the J end lost 0 bases, and 3 bases lay between the germline ends. The CDR3 protein is CASSYSTSGANVLTF. The CDR3 nucleotides are TGTGCCAGCAGTTACTCGACCTCTGGGGCCAACGTCCTGACTTTC.

The chain is built from TRBV6-2 or TRBV6-3 and TRBJ1-1, with 7 bases aligning to TRBD1. The CDR3 runs 14 residues. V shed 6 bases, J shed 0 bases, and the junction held 4 bases outside the gene matches. CDR1 and CDR2 from the germline V gene are MNHEY and SVGEGT. CDR3 bases: TGTGCCAGCAGCCGGGACAGCATGAACACTGAAGCTTTCTTT. It specifies CASSRDSMNTEAFF.

V gene TRBV25-1 combines with J gene TRBJ1-6, with a weak D call TRBD1 (5 bases). Trimming stripped 0 bases from V and 8 bases from J, with 11 bases between. Germline V CDR1 and CDR2: MGHDK, SYGVNS. The CDR3 contains 15 residues. CDR3 region: CASSEYPVGDSPLHF. The CDR3 DNA sequence: TGTGCCAGCAGTGAATATCCCGTAGGGGATTCACCCCTCCACTTT.

There are many counts of this clonotype. This chain connects TRBV6-1 to TRBJ1-5, with D unclear. The CDR3 is 14 residues long. Trimming took 5 bases from V and 1 from J, leaving 9 bases between them. Germline V CDR1 and CDR2: MNHNS, SASEGT. The DNA of the CDR3 is TGTGCCAGCAGTCCCCTGGTAAGCAATCAGCCCCAGCATTTT. Amino acid sequence: CASSPLVSNQPQHF.

Ten or more counts support this clonotype. This sequence joins TRBV27 and TRBJ1-6; 8 bases agree with TRBD1. The CDR3 has 14 amino acids. V lost 6 bases and J lost 7; bases outside the gene matches: 5. Germline lookup yields CDR1 MNHEY and CDR2 SMNVEV (reference sequence). CDR3 loop: CASRLGQENSPLHF. The CDR3 DNA reads as TGTGCCAGCAGGCTGGGACAGGAAAATTCACCCCTCCACTTT.

This clonotype appeared a few times. This chain links TRBV28 with TRBJ1-2; the D is unclear. The V gene's germline CDR1 is MDHEN and CDR2 SYDVKM. Deletions cut 6 bases from V and 8 bases from J, with 16 bases between. CDR3 length equals 13 residues. As DNA, the CDR3 is TGTGCCAGCAGAACCGGGATAGGAGAAGGCTACACCTTC. It yields the protein CASRTGIGEGYTF.

This clonotype was found many times. V usage is TRBV29-1 and J usage is TRBJ1-2; a weak D match, TRBD1 (6 bases). This CDR3 spans 13 amino acids. Germline values: CDR1 SQVTM, CDR2 ANQGSEA. Trimming removed 4 bases from V and 4 bases from J, with 13 bases in between. CDR3 bases: TGCAGCGTTGTCCGGGACATACGCTATGGCTACACCTTC. It translates to CSVVRDIRYGYTF.

This clonotype was observed a few times. This rearrangement joins TRBV24-1 to TRBJ1-6; no reliable D call. V gave up 4 bases and J gave up 15 bases, with 15 bases separating them. The CDR3 has 13 residues. From germline, CDR1 is KGHDR and CDR2 SFDVKD. The CDR3 DNA reads as TGTGCCACCAGTGACTCGGGAGGGCGTGTCCTCCACTTT. Amino acid sequence: CATSDSGGRVLHF.

This rearrangement joins TRBV12-3 or TRBV12-4 to TRBJ1-5; the D is unclear. CDR3 length: 13 amino acids. V was cut by 7 bases and J by 5 bases, with 12 bases left in between. This CDR3 is CASTPGFDQPQHF. The DNA of the CDR3 is TGTGCCAGCACCCCGGGATTTGATCAGCCCCAGCATTTT.

This clonotype has more than one count but fewer than ten. The rearrangement uses TRBV10-3 and TRBJ2-5; 9 bases are shared with TRBD2. Germline CDR1 reads ENHRY; CDR2 reads SYGVKD. With 6 bases clipped from V and 5 bases from J, the junction kept 4 bases outside the gene matches. The CDR3 has 13 amino acids. The CDR3 is CAIRREGEETQYF. The CDR3 DNA follows: TGTGCCATCAGGCGGGAGGGGGAGGAGACCCAGTACTTC.

This clonotype was detected many times. The chain recombines TRBV11-2 with TRBJ1-1; perhaps TRBD1 as D (6 bases). The CDR3 consists of 16 residues. The germline V and J ends were trimmed by 6 bases and 1 base, with 18 bases remaining between them. Germline CDR1 is SGHAT and CDR2 is FQNNGV. CDR3 residues: CASSQTLGGANTEAFF. The DNA of the CDR3 is TGTGCCAGCAGTCAAACCCTAGGGGGTGCGAACACTGAAGCTTTCTTT.

There are many counts of this clonotype. The V gene is TRBV11-3, the J gene TRBJ2-5; TRBD2 is a possible D gene (6 bases). The germline V gene has CDR1 SGHNT and CDR2 YENEEA. V was shortened by 0 bases and J by 7 bases, with 15 bases between the two germline ends. The CDR3 consists of 15 residues. The CDR3 nucleotides are TGTGCCAGCAGCTTAGATCTAGGAGGGTTCGGGACCCAGTACTTC. Translated, it gives CASSLDLGGFGTQYF. Full variable domain (rest looked up from reference TRBV11-3 and TRBJ2-5): EAGVVQSPRYKIIEKKQPVAFWCNPISGHNTLYWYLQNLGQGPELLIRYENEEAVDDSQLPKDRFSAERLKGVDSTLKIQPAELGDSAVYLCASSLDLGGFGTQYFGPGTRLLVL.

At least ten counts were recorded for this clonotype. The chain has TRBV6-1 and TRBJ1-4, with unresolved D. Germline V gene data show CDR1 as MNHNS and CDR2 as SASEGT. Trimming pared 6 bases from V and 12 bases from J, leaving 20 bases between. The CDR3 sequence is 14 residues long. The CDR3 is CASRVGPPKGELFF. CDR3 sequence (DNA): TGTGCCAGCAGGGTTGGACCGCCGAAGGGAGAACTGTTTTTT.